This TCR beta chain was captured by sequencing in a study of CD8 T cells in ankylosing spondylitis. For TCR beta, libraries came from quantitative 5'-RACE with molecular barcodes. One entry per CDR3 protein results from TCRdb running MiXCR on the 5' RACE reads. The sample lists approximately 520,000 distinct CDR3 sequences; approximately 5.3% were seen once. Germline assignment: CDR1 DFQATT and CDR2 SNEGSKA (reference sequence). The ends lost 0 bases at V and 7 bases at J; junction bases unmatched: 11. There are 15 residues in the CDR3. This clonotype was counted many times. Its specificity is unknown. Findings of the study overall: A number of the motif variants had already been described in reactive arthritis synovial fluid and blood. A motif in TCR beta, a set of roughly eight highly homologous variants, appeared characteristic of ankylosing spondylitis blood.

The sequenced sample was blood, either unsorted or a sorted T cell fraction (not recorded which). The chain couples TRBV20-1 to TRBJ1-1, with TRBD1 identical over 7 bases. The receptor was derived from a male donor with ankylosing spondylitis. The CDR3, as DNA: TGCAGTGCTAGAGATCGGACAGGCCCCTGGGGTGAAGCTTTCTTT. Protein product: CSARDRTGPWGEAFF.